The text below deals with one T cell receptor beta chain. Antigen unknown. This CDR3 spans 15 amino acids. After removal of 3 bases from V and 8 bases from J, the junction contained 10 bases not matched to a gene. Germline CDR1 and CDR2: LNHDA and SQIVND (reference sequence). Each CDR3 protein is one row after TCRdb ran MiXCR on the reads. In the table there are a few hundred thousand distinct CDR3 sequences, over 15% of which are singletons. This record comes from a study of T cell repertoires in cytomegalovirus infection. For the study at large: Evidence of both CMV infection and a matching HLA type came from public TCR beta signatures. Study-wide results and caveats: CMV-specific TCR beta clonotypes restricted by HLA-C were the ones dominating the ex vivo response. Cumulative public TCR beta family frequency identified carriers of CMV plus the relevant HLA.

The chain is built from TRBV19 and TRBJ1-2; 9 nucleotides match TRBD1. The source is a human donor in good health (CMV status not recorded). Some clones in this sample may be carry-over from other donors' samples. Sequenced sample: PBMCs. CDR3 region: CASSMGQGSLYGYTF. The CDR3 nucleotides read TGTGCCAGTAGTATGGGACAGGGCAGTTTGTACGGCTACACCTTC.